This T cell receptor beta chain originates from a study of blood T cells in healthy people across ages (dated by TCRdb to between 2015 and 2017). Describing the broader study: In model experiments, template switching captured about one uniquely barcoded TCR beta cDNA molecule for every two T cells. Age-related changes in TCR beta repertoire diversity were measured in the study by deep sequencing normalized with unique cDNA molecular identifiers. The donors were divided into four age groups: young (average around 15 years), middle-aged (under 40), aged (under 70) and long-lived (roughly 82). To avoid experimental bias, donors of different ages were randomly spread across the sequencing lanes. For two donors (one aged 18 to 30 and one aged 80 or older), the study analyzed two additional independent replicas of 1 million unique cDNA reads from the same blood draw.

Receptor libraries were prepared by 5' RACE. TCRdb shows the sequencer as Illumina HiSeq 2500. The second PCR ran for about 6 to 11 cycles and used a J-beta primer mix along with a sample-barcoded 5' primer. A template-switch 5' adaptor carrying 12 random nucleotides introduced a unique molecular identifier onto each TCR beta cDNA molecule. Each sample yielded at least 3 million CDR3-containing paired-end reads. All of the RNA was converted into first-strand cDNA using the Mint cDNA synthesis kit, with a TRBC-specific oligonucleotide serving as the primer. Following uracil-DNA glycosylase treatment, a first 18-cycle PCR with universal primers M1SS and BC2_uni_R was performed on all cDNA. Under the source paper's analysis protocol: For normalization, 1 million high-quality reads were randomly selected from each sample, with every read carrying a distinct molecular identifier. Instead of being binned into consensus sequences, reads with shared molecular identifiers were discarded. MiTCR, set to a Q25 quality threshold and the strictest error-elimination algorithm, was used for CDR3 identification, clonotype clustering and error correction. A nonparametric unseen species model using Euler transformation provided a lower-bound estimate of total TCR beta diversity. Using fastp at Q25 and MiXCR, TCRdb reprocessed the public reads and kept productive beta chains. Rows merge per CDR3 protein into single entries with the most common DNA and genes. The authors' filters were not applied to this entry. This sample lists 1.5 million to 1.9 million distinct CDR3 sequences; about 45% were detected once. About 4.1% of the sample rests with the top ten.

Systemically healthy Caucasian individuals from Russia, around 38 in total and aged roughly 6 to 95 years, were included as donors. Around 10 milliliters of peripheral blood were collected from each donor into EDTA-treated Vacutainer tubes. Ficoll-Paque density-gradient centrifugation was used to isolate PBMCs, with at least 6.5 million per sample. Trizol reagent was used to extract total RNA from PBMCs, with at least 6 micrograms per sample. Naive CD45RAhigh/CD27high T cell percentages were measured by flow cytometry on a PBMC aliquot from every donor. A word on this clonotype: This clone's antigen is unknown. No much larger clonotype is one base removed from it; base qualities were not supplied.

Including cysteine and phenylalanine, the CDR3 has 15 amino acids. The sequence is cut down to CDR3 DNA, 45 bases in frame from base 1. The germline V gene specifies SQVTM as CDR1 and ANQGSEA as CDR2. Trimming removed 7 bases from V and 6 bases from J; the gene matches leave 13 bases unexplained. The paper as a whole reports these results and caveats: There was a strong correlation between observed TCR beta diversity and the percentage of naive T cells measured by flow cytometry. Donor CMV infection status was unknown, potentially confounding age-related changes in expanded clonotypes. Since profiling was done on bulk unsorted PBMCs, naive and antigen-experienced compartments could not be conclusively compared. Compared with the aged group, more naive CD4+ T cells, fewer expanded clones and increased TCR diversity were shown by the long-lived group, suggesting age selection. Observed TCR beta diversity per million T cells fell roughly linearly with age, and a significant reduction was already apparent by age about 38. Estimates of total diversity from one million sequenced T cells were regarded as lower bounds and underestimates.

The V gene is TRBV29-1 and the J gene is TRBJ1-2, with 11 central nucleotides matching TRBD1. This receptor was obtained from a woman between 18 and 30 years old in good health. Sequencing used blood. The CDR3 reads as follows: CSAPVLGQGGNGYTF. The nucleotides are TGCAGCGCTCCCGTGCTGGGACAGGGGGGCAATGGCTACACCTTC.